These 26 T cell receptor beta chains originate from one sample sequenced in a study of blood T cell repertoires in COVID-19. Sequenced by immunoSEQ multiplex PCR; TCRdb stores in-frame clones only, minus some. Among roughly 290,000 clones listed, 75% to 90% were seen once. The sample was PBMCs or T cells enriched from blood (not recorded which). These receptors were taken from a man aged 30 to 39 who had recovered from COVID-19.

The J gene is TRBJ1-2, the V gene TRBV5-6; D not certain. The CDR3 contains 13 residues. The V end lost 7 bases, the J end lost 5 bases, and 15 bases lay between the germline ends. Germline V gives CDR1 SGHDT, CDR2 YYEEEE. The CDR3 DNA sequence: TGTGCCAGCCGAAGCGGGCGGCGGTATGGCTACACCTTC. Encoded protein: CASRSGRRYGYTF.

This chain connects TRBV5-4 to TRBJ1-1; possibly TRBD1 for D (6 bases). The ends were cut back, 0 bases at V and 1 base at J, with 16 bases in the middle. The CDR3 length is 17 residues. CDR1 and CDR2 (germline): SGHNT, YYREEE (reference sequence). This CDR3 reads CASSLEVLGAGNTEAFF. The CDR3 DNA reads TGTGCCAGCAGCTTGGAAGTCTTGGGGGCCGGGAACACTGAAGCTTTCTTT.

CDR3 in DNA: TGTGCCAGCAGCGTAGTAGCGGGGGGCTACGAGCAGTACTTC. It is translated as CASSVVAGGYEQYF. The chain links TRBV9 to TRBJ2-7; 10 nucleotides match TRBD2. Germline trimming cut 0 bases from V and 3 bases from J; bases unmatched to any gene: 0. CDR3 length equals 14 residues. Looked up from germline, CDR1 is SGDLS and CDR2 is YYNGEE.

The chain carries TRBV29-1 and TRBJ2-7; 7 positions match TRBD2. Trimming took 7 bases from V and 3 from J; bases not matched to a gene: 6. The CDR3 runs to 12 residues. The germline CDR1 and CDR2 sequences are SQVTM and ANQGSEA. Written as DNA, the CDR3 is TGCAGCGCCGGGGGAGGGAACTACGAGCAGTACTTC. It codes for CSAGGGNYEQYF.

V usage is TRBV9 and J usage is TRBJ2-7; TRBD2 aligns across 7 bases. The germline V gene encodes CDR1 SGDLS and CDR2 YYNGEE. The CDR3 consists of 14 residues. The junction had 5 bases not matched to a gene; V was cut back by 3 bases and J by 2 bases. The CDR3 loop is CASSAGAGAYEQYF. DNA of the CDR3: TGTGCCAGCAGCGCCGGGGCGGGGGCCTACGAGCAGTACTTC.

In nucleotides, the CDR3 is TGTGCCAGCAGCTTGGAATCGGTAGGGGGTAATGGCTACACCTTC. It is translated as CASSLESVGGNGYTF. The J gene is TRBJ1-2, the V gene TRBV5-4; perhaps TRBD1 as D (6 bases). The germline V and J ends were trimmed by 0 bases and 6 bases, with 15 bases remaining between them. The length of the CDR3 is 15 residues. CDR1 is SGHNT, CDR2 YYREEE, per germline (reference sequence).

The chain links TRBV18 to TRBJ1-1; 8 bases are shared with TRBD1. The trim removed 0 bases at V and 1 base at J, leaving 7 bases unmatched. This CDR3 spans 17 amino acids. Germline lookup yields CDR1 KGHSH and CDR2 LQKENI. This chain's CDR3 is CASSPPSTGGRNTEAFF. CDR3 bases: TGTGCCAGCTCACCACCGAGCACAGGGGGACGGAACACTGAAGCTTTCTTT.

The chain combines TRBV23-1 with TRBJ1-1, with 7 bases that match TRBD1. TRBV23-1 is an open reading frame whose function is uncertain. The ends lost 5 bases at V and 0 bases at J; junction bases unmatched: 24. The CDR3 spans 21 residues. The CDR3 protein is CASSFATDRRARRSVNTEAFF. The DNA of the CDR3 is TGCGCCAGCAGTTTCGCCACGGACAGGAGGGCACGGCGGTCGGTGAACACTGAAGCTTTCTTT.

The rearrangement joins TRBV19 to TRBJ2-1; 7 positions agree with TRBD1. V trimming: 4 bases; J trimming: 4 bases; junction bases outside the gene matches: 4. The CDR3 totals 14 residues. Germline CDR1 and CDR2: LNHDA and SQIVND (reference sequence). CDR3 loop: CASSSDRVYNEQFF. In DNA, the CDR3 is TGTGCCAGTAGTAGCGACAGGGTGTACAATGAGCAGTTCTTC.

The chain employs TRBV19 and TRBJ1-3, with 7 bases that match TRBD1. The CDR3 consists of 16 residues. Looked up from germline, CDR1 is LNHDA and CDR2 is SQIVND (reference sequence). Losses at the gene ends were 6 bases for V and 0 bases for J; bases not matched to a gene: 8. CDR3 DNA: TGTGCCAGTAGGAATACAGGGGTCAACTCTGGAAACACCATATATTTT. Translated: CASRNTGVNSGNTIYF.

The chain is built from TRBV18 and TRBJ1-4; tentative D call: TRBD1 (5 bases). CDR1 KGHSH and CDR2 LQKENI come from the germline V gene. V shed 2 bases and J shed 7 bases, with 11 bases lying between them. This CDR3 comprises 14 residues. The CDR3 loop reads CASSPGTGGEKLFF. Written as DNA, the CDR3 is TGTGCCAGCTCACCAGGGACGGGAGGTGAAAAACTGTTTTTT.

The table lists this clone with a few counts. V is TRBV9 and J is TRBJ2-4; 9 nucleotides match TRBD1. The CDR3 is 15 amino acids. Germline V gene lookup returns CDR1 SGDLS and CDR2 YYNGEE. J lost 5 bases, V lost 0 bases, and 3 bases had no gene match. This chain's CDR3 is CASSVGGTGQNIQYF. In DNA form, the CDR3 reads TGTGCCAGCAGCGTAGGAGGGACAGGGCAAAACATTCAGTACTTC. Full variable domain (outside the CDR3, taken from reference TRBV9 and TRBJ2-4): DSGVTQTPKHLITATGQRVTLRCSPRSGDLSVYWYQQSLDQGLQFLIQYYNGEERAKGNILERFSAQQFPDLHSELNLSSLELGDSALYFCASSVGGTGQNIQYFGAGTRLSVL.

The genes are TRBV19 and TRBJ1-4; unclear D gene. Germline V gene lookup returns CDR1 LNHDA and CDR2 SQIVND (reference sequence). V was shortened by 6 bases and J by 3 bases, with 11 bases between the two germline ends. CDR3 length: 14 residues. The DNA of the CDR3 is TGTGCCAGTAGCTGGAGCCGATCTAATGAAAAACTGTTTTTT. As protein: CASSWSRSNEKLFF.

The CDR3 nucleotides are TGCGCCAGCAGCTTGGAGGTCAGAGGAACCGGGGAGCTGTTTTTT. Protein product: CASSLEVRGTGELFF. J is TRBJ2-2 and V is TRBV5-1; D uncertain. In germline, CDR1 is SGHRS, CDR2 YFSETQ. This CDR3 contains 15 residues. Trimming removed 0 bases from V and 5 bases from J, with 11 bases in between. Full variable domain (outside the CDR3, taken from reference TRBV5-1 and TRBJ2-2): KAGVTQTPRYLIKTRGQQVTLSCSPISGHRSVSWYQQTPGQGLQFLFEYFSETQRNKGNFPGRFSGRQFSNSRSEMNVSTLELGDSALYLCASSLEVRGTGELFFGEGSRLTVL.

CDR3 nucleotide sequence: TGTGCCAGCAGTAGACGAACGACAGCTTCTAATGAAAAACTGTTTTTT. This codes for CASSRRTTASNEKLFF. The V call is TRBV2, the J call TRBJ1-4; weak D call: TRBD1 (5 bases). The ends were cut back, 5 bases at V and 3 bases at J, with 16 bases in the middle. This CDR3 spans 16 amino acids. Germline V lookup: CDR1 SNHLY, CDR2 FYNNEI.

The rearrangement uses TRBV19 and TRBJ1-2; 7 bases map to TRBD1. The V and J ends lost 7 bases and 6 bases, in that order; junction bases with no gene match: 5. Germline V CDR1 and CDR2: LNHDA, SQIVND (reference sequence). This CDR3 is 12 amino acids long. CDR3 protein: CASKDRDHGYTF. CDR3 sequence (DNA): TGTGCCAGTAAAGACAGGGATCATGGCTACACCTTC.

V gene TRBV27 combines with J gene TRBJ1-1, with D perhaps TRBD1 (5 bases). Germline V gene sequence: CDR1 MNHEY, CDR2 SMNVEV (reference sequence). The CDR3 has 13 amino acids. V gave up 6 bases and J gave up 10 bases, with 18 bases separating them. In nucleotides, the CDR3 is TGTGCCAGCAGCCAGATACACAGGCGTACAGCTTTCTTT. This encodes CASSQIHRRTAFF.

The chain combines TRBV25-1 with TRBJ1-1; 7 nucleotides agree with TRBD1. This CDR3 comprises 14 residues. Germline lookup yields CDR1 MGHDK and CDR2 SYGVNS. J gave up 5 bases and V 7 bases, and 10 bases lay outside the gene matches. CDR3 nucleotide sequence: TGTGCCAGCACCAACAGACAACAGGGGACTGAAGCTTTCTTT. This sequence encodes CASTNRQQGTEAFF. Full variable domain (rest looked up from reference TRBV25-1 and TRBJ1-1): EADIYQTPRYLVIGTGKKITLECSQTMGHDKMYWYQQDPGMELHLIHYSYGVNSTEKGDLSSESTVSRIRTEHFPLTLESARPSHTSQYLCASTNRQQGTEAFFGQGTRLTVV.

The CDR3 coding sequence is TGTGCCATCAGTGATGGACACAGTCCAGGGGGAGGTGGCTACACCTTC. Translating it yields CAISDGHSPGGGGYTF. The chain carries TRBV10-3 and TRBJ1-2, with 7 bases lining up with TRBD1. The CDR3 has 16 amino acids. V dropped 3 bases and J dropped 7; count of bases not matched to a gene: 14. Germline CDR1 is ENHRY and CDR2 is SYGVKD.

The rearrangement uses TRBV7-9 and TRBJ1-5; the D is unclear. The V and J ends lost 7 bases and 0 bases respectively, with 13 bases between them. Per the germline V gene, CDR1 is SEHNR and CDR2 is FQNEAQ (reference sequence). The CDR3 runs 15 residues. CDR3 amino acids: CASTNGGISNQPQHF. In DNA form, the CDR3 reads TGTGCCAGCACCAACGGAGGAATTAGCAATCAGCCCCAGCATTTT.

In its sample, this clone was seen a few times. CDR3 residues: CASSGQSSNSPLHF. CDR3 DNA sequence: TGTGCCAGCAGCGGACAGAGCTCTAATTCACCCCTCCACTTT. The chain links TRBV6-5 to TRBJ1-6; TRBD1 might be the D (6 bases). This CDR3 has 14 residues. V was pared by 6 bases and J by 6 bases, with 12 bases between. CDR1 and CDR2 from the germline V gene are MNHEY and SVGAGI.

The V and J genes are TRBV6-5 and TRBJ1-2, with a weak D call TRBD1 (6 bases). Germline V gene lookup returns CDR1 MNHEY and CDR2 SVGAGI. The CDR3 totals 14 residues. V gave up 6 bases and J gave up 6 bases, with 17 bases separating them. Here the CDR3 reads CASRRLTGRDGYTF. CDR3 DNA sequence: TGTGCCAGCAGGCGGCTCACAGGGCGAGATGGCTACACCTTC.

This sequence joins TRBV11-2 and TRBJ2-3, with D hard to call. V was pared by 2 bases and J by 3 bases, with 6 bases between. CDR3 length: 13 amino acids. Germline V lookup: CDR1 SGHAT, CDR2 FQNNGV. The CDR3 DNA reads as TGTGCCAGCAGCTTATATACTACAGATACGCAGTATTTT. This codes for CASSLYTTDTQYF. Full variable domain (rest looked up from reference TRBV11-2 and TRBJ2-3): EAGVAQSPRYKIIEKRQSVAFWCNPISGHATLYWYQQILGQGPKLLIQFQNNGVVDDSQLPKDRFSAERLKGVDSTLKIQPAKLEDSAVYLCASSLYTTDTQYFGPGTRLTVL.

The chain joins TRBV11-2 to TRBJ2-7; a possible D gene is TRBD1 (5 bases). CDR1 and CDR2 (germline): SGHAT, FQNNGV. Trimming removed 8 bases at V and 2 bases at J, with 13 bases between. This CDR3 is 13 amino acids long. The CDR3 region has the DNA TGTGCCAGCGGCAGGGCCCCCACCTACGAGCAGTACTTC. Protein: CASGRAPTYEQYF.

The chain recombines TRBV30 with TRBJ1-1, with D uncertain. CDR1 is GTSNPN, CDR2 SVGIG, per germline (reference sequence). The V end lost 4 bases, the J end lost 7 bases, and 13 bases lay between the germline ends. The CDR3 runs 12 residues. CDR3 amino acids: CAWMFFGLEAFF. The CDR3 region has the DNA TGTGCCTGGATGTTCTTCGGTCTTGAAGCTTTCTTT.

This chain uses TRBV11-2 with TRBJ1-1; D is unresolved. The germline V gene has CDR1 SGHAT and CDR2 FQNNGV. The CDR3 sequence is 11 residues long. V lost 5 bases and J 11 bases, leaving 12 bases between the germline ends. CDR3 nucleotide sequence: TGTGCCAGCAGCCCGGGGTTCGTGGCTTTCTTT. This gives the protein CASSPGFVAFF.